This T cell receptor beta chain was recorded in a study of blood T cell repertoires in COVID-19. About the study: Specimens from acute and convalescent COVID-19 originated in the United States, Italy and Spain. In each case, the material was cDNA or gDNA derived from T cells, B-cell-depleted T cells, or PBMCs.

Source study methods: Nucleated cell number was recorded as an estimate derived from reference gene primer amplification. The assay was immunoSEQ multiplex PCR, and TCRdb's table has in-frame clones only and misses some. The V and J calls and the clone size are those of that table, but D and trimming were determined from the DNA. The sample holds 70,000 to 75,000 clones, 75% to 85% seen once. There are 12 residues in the CDR3. The germline V gene encodes CDR1 SGHAT and CDR2 FQDESV (reference sequence). V was shortened by 1 base and J by 7 bases, with 7 bases between the two germline ends. The sequencing input was peripheral blood. The chain employs TRBV11-1 and TRBJ1-1, with no clear D. This receptor was identified in a woman aged 70-85 years with acute or convalescent COVID-19. The CDR3: CASSLGFREAFF. DNA for the CDR3: TGTGCCAGCAGCTTAGGTTTCCGTGAAGCTTTCTTT.